This TCR beta chain was sequenced for a study of shared clonotypes between healthy human individuals. The CDR3 runs 14 residues. The germline gives CDR1 LGHNT, CDR2 FRNRAP. The germline V and J ends were trimmed by 7 bases and 6 bases, with 18 bases remaining between them. Sequencing used immunoSEQ multiplex PCR; TCRdb keeps in-frame clones, though not all of them. The data hold about 1.5 million clones, with 98% observed a single time. This TCR derives from a man between 25 and 39 years old in good health. Input material: naive CD4+ T cells sorted from blood. The subset here: CD45RA+ positively selected. The V gene is TRBV12-5, the J gene TRBJ1-1; possible D gene TRBD1, 6 bases. The CDR3 DNA reads TGTGCTAGTGTTCGGGGGCTTCTTTATTCTGAAGCTTTCTTT. It specifies CASVRGLLYSEAFF.